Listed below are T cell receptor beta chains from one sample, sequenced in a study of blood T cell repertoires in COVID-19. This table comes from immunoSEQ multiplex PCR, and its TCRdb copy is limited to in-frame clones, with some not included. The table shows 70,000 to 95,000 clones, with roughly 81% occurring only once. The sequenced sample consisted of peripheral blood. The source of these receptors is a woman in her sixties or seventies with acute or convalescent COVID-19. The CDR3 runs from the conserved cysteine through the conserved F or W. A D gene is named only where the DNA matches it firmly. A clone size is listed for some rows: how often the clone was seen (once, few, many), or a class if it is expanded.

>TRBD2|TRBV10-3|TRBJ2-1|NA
CAISGGTSGNNEQFF
TGTGCCATCAGTGGAGGGACTAGCGGGAACAATGAGCAGTTCTTC
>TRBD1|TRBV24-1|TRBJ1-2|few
CATSEDGQGPFHF
TGTGCCACCAGCGAAGATGGACAGGGCCCCTTCCACTTC
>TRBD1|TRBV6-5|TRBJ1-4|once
CASSPTGFNEKLFF
TGTGCCAGCAGTCCGACAGGGTTTAATGAAAAACTGTTTTTT
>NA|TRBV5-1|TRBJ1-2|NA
CASSWEGENYGYTF
TGCGCCAGCAGCTGGGAGGGAGAGAACTATGGCTACACCTTC
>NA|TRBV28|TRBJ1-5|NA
CASSRGQWGQPQHF
TGTGCCAGCAGCCGTGGACAGTGGGGCCAGCCCCAGCATTTT
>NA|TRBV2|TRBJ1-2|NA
CASRAEREHGYTF
TGTGCCAGCAGGGCCGAGAGGGAACATGGCTACACCTTC
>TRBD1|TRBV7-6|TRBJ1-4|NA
CASSLGQRGLREKLFF
TGTGCCAGCAGCTTAGGGCAAAGGGGGCTTCGTGAAAAACTGTTTTTT
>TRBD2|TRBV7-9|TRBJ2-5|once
CASSRPSGQETQYF
TGTGCCAGCAGCCGCCCTAGCGGCCAAGAGACCCAGTACTTC
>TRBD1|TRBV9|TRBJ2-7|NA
CASSPGQGSTWEQYF
TGTGCCAGCAGCCCGGGACAGGGGTCGACCTGGGAGCAGTACTTC
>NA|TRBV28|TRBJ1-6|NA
CASSWRASSNSPLHF
TGTGCCAGCAGTTGGAGGGCATCTTCAAATTCACCCCTCCACTTT
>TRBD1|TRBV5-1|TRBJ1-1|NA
CASSTGQGGGDTEAFF
TGCGCCAGCAGCACCGGACAGGGCGGTGGTGACACTGAAGCTTTCTTT
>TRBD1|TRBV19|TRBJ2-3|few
CASSDRGRRPDTQYF
TGTGCCAGTAGCGACAGGGGGCGTAGGCCAGATACGCAGTATTTT
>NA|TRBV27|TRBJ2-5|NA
CASSLGDIYATQYF
TGTGCCAGCAGTTTAGGCGACATCTACGCGACCCAGTACTTC
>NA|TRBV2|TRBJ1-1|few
CASSDPLNTEAFF
TGTGCCAGCAGTGATCCGTTGAACACTGAAGCTTTCTTT
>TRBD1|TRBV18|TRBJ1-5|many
CASSPAGTGANQPQHF
TGTGCCAGCTCACCAGCCGGGACAGGGGCAAATCAGCCCCAGCATTTT
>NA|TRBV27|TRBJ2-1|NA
CASSYGLGAYNEQFF
TGTGCCAGCAGTTACGGGTTAGGGGCCTACAATGAGCAGTTCTTC
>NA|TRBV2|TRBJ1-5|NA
CASSVSFSNQPQHF
TGTGCCAGCAGTGTGAGTTTTAGCAATCAGCCCCAGCATTTT
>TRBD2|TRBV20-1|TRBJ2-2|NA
CSASSAGVAGELFF
TGCAGTGCTAGTTCAGCGGGAGTCGCCGGGGAGCTGTTTTTT
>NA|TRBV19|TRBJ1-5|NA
CASSMLERRSNQPQHF
TGTGCCAGTAGTATGTTGGAGAGGAGGAGCAATCAGCCCCAGCATTTT
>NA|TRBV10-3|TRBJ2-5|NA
CAISAGTLSLETQYF
TGTGCCATCAGTGCCGGGACTCTGTCTTTGGAGACCCAGTACTTC
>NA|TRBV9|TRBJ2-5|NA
CASSADSKETQYF
TGTGCCAGCAGTGCGGACTCGAAAGAGACCCAGTACTTC
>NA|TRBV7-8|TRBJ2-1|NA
CASSVNGGRAEQFF
TGTGCCAGCAGCGTAAACGGGGGTCGTGCTGAGCAGTTCTTC
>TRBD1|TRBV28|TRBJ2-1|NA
CASWTGGRNEQFF
TGTGCCAGCTGGACAGGGGGCCGCAATGAGCAGTTCTTC
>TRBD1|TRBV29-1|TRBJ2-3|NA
CSGGQGAADTQYF
TGCAGCGGGGGACAGGGGGCGGCAGATACGCAGTATTTT
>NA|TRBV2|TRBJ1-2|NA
CASSWAANTNGYTF
TGTGCCAGCTCCTGGGCAGCAAACACCAATGGCTACACCTTC
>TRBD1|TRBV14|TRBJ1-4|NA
CASSSWDRTNEKLFF
TGTGCCAGCAGCTCGTGGGACAGAACTAATGAAAAACTGTTTTTT
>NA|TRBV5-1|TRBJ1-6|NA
CASSLDSVNSPLHF
TGCGCCAGCAGCTTGGATTCAGTTAATTCACCCCTCCACTTT
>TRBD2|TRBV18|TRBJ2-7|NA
CASSGTSGGPSYEQYF
TGTGCCAGCTCAGGGACTAGCGGGGGTCCCTCCTACGAGCAGTACTTC
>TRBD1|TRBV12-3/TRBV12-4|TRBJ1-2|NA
CASSRTGAYGYTF
TGTGCCAGCAGTCGGACAGGCGCCTATGGCTACACCTTC
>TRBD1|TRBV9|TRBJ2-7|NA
CASSRRTGYLYEQYF
TGTGCCAGCAGCAGACGGACAGGGTATCTCTACGAGCAGTACTTC
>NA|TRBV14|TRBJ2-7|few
CASSQESGPYEQYF
TGTGCCAGCAGCCAAGAGTCAGGGCCCTACGAGCAGTACTTC